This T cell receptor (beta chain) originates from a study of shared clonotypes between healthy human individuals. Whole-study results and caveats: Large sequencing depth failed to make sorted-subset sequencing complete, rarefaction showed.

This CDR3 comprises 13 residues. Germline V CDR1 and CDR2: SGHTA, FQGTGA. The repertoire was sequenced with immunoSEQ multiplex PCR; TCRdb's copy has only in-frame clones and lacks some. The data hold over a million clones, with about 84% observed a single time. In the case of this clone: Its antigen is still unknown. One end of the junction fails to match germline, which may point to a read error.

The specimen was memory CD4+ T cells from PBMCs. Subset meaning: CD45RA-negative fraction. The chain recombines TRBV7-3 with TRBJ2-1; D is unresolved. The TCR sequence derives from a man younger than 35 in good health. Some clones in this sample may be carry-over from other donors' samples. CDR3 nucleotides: TGTGCCAGCAGCCTAACTTCTCGCGGTGAGCAGTTCTTC. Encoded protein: CASSLTSRGEQFF.